The clone carrying this TCR beta chain was observed a few times. The CDR3 has 16 amino acids. Trimming took off 3 bases at V and 5 bases at J, with 17 bases between the two ends. CDR1 SGHTA and CDR2 FQGNSA come from the germline V gene. Building the TCR beta libraries relied on iRepertoire HTBI primers, and CDR3 regions underwent Arm-PCR. MiXCR was run by TCRdb on the multiplex PCR reads, yielding one entry per CDR3 protein. Here the sample spans 380,000 or so distinct CDR3 sequences, around 15% being singletons. The record originates from a study of regulatory T cells in long-lasting Graves disease. Time point described: newly diagnosed GD, antithyroid drugs for less than 3 months. The TCR library was made from RNA extracted from PBMCs. The diagnosis of Graves' disease used American Thyroid Association guidelines. This same sample was also taken into another study, of T cells in Graves' hyperthyroidism and ophthalmopathy.

Sequences were derived from peripheral blood mononuclear cells (PBMCs), sampled at new diagnosis, from a patient treated with antithyroid drugs. The chain combines TRBV7-2 with TRBJ2-1, with D possibly being TRBD1 or TRBD2 (5 bases each). The receptor's source is a woman aged 18 to 35 with Graves disease. This chain's CDR3 is CASSLRAVLGDNEQFF. The DNA of the CDR3 is TGTGCCAGCAGCTTGAGGGCTGTCCTGGGGGACAATGAGCAGTTCTTC.